This T cell receptor (beta chain) was found in a study of identical twins. Study-level findings and limits: A lower insertion count was a feature of abundant cord blood beta clonotypes, with no such feature in memory repertoires. Models underestimated out-of-frame TCR alpha sharing in monozygotic twins.

This clonotype was counted a few times. The antigen is undetermined. TCRdb used MiXCR to reprocess the 5' RACE reads, holding one entry per CDR3 protein. In the table there are roughly 700,000 distinct CDR3 sequences, around 8.3% of which are singletons. The CDR3 sequence is 15 residues long. V was pared by 6 bases and J by 9 bases, with 8 bases of the junction left unmatched. The germline gives CDR1 MNHEY, CDR2 SVGEGT. These data also featured in a second study, about yellow fever vaccine responses in identical twins.

V and J are TRBV6-2 or TRBV6-3 and TRBJ2-3; 14 bases agree with TRBD2. The sequencing input was PBMCs. This receptor was taken from a woman under 30 in good health. The CDR3 nucleotides read TGTGCCAGCAGAGGACTAGCGGGAGGACCGGGCACGCAGTATTTT. Translating gives CASRGLAGGPGTQYF.